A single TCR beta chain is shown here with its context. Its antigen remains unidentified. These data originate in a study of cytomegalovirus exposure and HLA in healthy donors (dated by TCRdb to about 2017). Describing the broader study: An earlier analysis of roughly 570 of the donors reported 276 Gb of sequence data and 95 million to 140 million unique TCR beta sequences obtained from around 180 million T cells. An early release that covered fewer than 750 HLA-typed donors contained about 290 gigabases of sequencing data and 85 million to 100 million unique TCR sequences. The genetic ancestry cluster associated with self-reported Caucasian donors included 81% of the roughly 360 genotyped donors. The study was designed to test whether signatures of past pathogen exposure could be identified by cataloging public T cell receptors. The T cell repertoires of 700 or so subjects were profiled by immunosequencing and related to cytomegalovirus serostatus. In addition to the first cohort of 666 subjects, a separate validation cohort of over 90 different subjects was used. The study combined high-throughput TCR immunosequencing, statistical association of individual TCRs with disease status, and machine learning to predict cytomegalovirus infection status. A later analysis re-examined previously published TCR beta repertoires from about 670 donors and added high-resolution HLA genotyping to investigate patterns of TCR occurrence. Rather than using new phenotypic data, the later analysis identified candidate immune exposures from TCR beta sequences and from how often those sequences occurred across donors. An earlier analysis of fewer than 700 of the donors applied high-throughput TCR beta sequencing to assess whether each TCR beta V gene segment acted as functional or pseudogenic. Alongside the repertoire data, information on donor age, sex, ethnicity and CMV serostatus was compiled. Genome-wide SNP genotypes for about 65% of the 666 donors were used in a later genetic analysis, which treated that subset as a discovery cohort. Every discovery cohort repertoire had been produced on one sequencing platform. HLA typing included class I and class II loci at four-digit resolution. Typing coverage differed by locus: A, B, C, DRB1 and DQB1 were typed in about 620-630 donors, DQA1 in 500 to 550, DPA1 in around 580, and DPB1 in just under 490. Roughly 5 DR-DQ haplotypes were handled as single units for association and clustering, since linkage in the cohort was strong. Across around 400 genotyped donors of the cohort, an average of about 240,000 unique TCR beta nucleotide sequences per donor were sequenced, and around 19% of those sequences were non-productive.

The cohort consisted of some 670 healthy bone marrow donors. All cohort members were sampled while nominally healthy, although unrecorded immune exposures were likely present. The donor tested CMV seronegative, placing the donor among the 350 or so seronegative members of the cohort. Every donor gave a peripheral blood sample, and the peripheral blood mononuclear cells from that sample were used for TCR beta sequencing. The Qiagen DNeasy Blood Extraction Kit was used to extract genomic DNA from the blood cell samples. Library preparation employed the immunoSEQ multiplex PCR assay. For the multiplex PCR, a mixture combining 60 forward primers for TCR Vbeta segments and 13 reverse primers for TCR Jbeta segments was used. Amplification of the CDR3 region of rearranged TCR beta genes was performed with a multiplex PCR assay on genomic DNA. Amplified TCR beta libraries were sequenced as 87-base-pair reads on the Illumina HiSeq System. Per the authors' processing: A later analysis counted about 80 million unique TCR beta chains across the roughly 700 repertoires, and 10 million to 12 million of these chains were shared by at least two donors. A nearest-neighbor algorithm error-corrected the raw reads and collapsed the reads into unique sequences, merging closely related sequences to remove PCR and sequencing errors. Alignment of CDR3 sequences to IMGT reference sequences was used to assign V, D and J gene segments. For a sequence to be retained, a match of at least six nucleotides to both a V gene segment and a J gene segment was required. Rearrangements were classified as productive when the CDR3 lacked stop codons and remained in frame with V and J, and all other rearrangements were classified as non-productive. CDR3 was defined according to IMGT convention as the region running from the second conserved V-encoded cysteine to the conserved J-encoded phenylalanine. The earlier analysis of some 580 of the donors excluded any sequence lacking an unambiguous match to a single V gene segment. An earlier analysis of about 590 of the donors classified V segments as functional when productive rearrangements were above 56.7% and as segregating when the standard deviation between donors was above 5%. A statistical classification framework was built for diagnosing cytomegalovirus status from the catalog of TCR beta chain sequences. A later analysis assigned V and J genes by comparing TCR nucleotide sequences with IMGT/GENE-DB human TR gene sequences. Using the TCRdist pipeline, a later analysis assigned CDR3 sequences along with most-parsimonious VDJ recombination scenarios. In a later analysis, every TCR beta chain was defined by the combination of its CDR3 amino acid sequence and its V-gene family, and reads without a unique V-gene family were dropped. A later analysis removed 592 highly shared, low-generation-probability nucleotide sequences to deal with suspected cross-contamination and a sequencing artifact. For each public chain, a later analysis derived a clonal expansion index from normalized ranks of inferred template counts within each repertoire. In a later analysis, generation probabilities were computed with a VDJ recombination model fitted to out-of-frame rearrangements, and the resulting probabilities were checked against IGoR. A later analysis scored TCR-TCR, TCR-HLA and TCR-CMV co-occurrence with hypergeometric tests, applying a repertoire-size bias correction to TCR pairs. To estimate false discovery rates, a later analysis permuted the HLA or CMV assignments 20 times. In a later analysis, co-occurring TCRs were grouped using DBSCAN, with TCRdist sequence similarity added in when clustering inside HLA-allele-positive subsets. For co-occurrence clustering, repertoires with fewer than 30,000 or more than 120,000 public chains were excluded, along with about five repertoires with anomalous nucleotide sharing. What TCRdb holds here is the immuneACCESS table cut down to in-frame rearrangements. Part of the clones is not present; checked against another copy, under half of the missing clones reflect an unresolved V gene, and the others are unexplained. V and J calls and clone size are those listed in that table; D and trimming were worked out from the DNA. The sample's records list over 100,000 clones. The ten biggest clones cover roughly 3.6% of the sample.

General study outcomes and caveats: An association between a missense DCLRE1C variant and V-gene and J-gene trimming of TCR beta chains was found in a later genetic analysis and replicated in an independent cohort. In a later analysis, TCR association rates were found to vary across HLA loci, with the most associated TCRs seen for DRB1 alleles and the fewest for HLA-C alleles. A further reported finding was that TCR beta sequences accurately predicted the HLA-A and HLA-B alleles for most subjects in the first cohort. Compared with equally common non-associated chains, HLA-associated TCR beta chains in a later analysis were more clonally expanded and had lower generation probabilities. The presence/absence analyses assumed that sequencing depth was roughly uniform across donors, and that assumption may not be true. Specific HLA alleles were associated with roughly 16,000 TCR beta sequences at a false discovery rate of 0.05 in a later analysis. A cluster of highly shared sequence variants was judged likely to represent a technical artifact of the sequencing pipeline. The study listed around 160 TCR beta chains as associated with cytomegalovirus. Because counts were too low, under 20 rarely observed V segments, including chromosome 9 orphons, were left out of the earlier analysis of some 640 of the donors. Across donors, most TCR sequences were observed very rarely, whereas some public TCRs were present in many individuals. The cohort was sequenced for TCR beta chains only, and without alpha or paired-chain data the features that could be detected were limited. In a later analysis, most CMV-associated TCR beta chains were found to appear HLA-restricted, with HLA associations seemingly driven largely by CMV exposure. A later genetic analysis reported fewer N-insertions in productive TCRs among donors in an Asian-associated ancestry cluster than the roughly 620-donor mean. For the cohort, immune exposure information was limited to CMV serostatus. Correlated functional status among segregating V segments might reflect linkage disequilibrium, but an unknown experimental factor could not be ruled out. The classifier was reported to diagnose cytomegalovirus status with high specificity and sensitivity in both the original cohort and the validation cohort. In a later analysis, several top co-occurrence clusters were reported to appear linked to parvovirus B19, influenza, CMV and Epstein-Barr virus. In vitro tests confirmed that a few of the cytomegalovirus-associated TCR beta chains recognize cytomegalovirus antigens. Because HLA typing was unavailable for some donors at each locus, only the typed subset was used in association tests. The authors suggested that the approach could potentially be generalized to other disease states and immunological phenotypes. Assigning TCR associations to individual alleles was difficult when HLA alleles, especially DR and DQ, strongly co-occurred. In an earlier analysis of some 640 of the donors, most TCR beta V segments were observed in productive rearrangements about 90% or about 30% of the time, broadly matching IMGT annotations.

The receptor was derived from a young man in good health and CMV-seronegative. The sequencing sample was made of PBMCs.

The DNA sequence is as follows: TGTGCCTGGAGGGGCCAAGAGGGCTACACCTTC. Its protein product is CAWRGQEGYTF. The chain is made from TRBV30 and TRBJ1-2; the D gene remains uncertain. From the cysteine through the phenylalanine, the CDR3 covers 11 amino acids. Only the CDR3 portion is preserved as DNA: 33 bases, with reading frame beginning at the first base. V is clipped by 3 bases and J by 8 bases, and the sequence between their germline boundaries is 10 bases long. According to the germline V gene (reference sequence), CDR1 reads GTSNPN and CDR2 reads SVGIG.